This entry lists 3 T cell receptor beta chains sequenced from one sample in a study of T-cell memory formation after mild COVID-19. TCRdb itself ran the 5' RACE reads through MiXCR, one entry per CDR3 protein. The repertoire consists of about 360,000 distinct CDR3 sequences, with 13% to 15% occurring once and the leading ten covering under 25%. The material sequenced was PBMCs or a T cell subset sorted from them (not recorded which). The receptor source for this set is a man aged 18-30 years who had mild COVID-19 (a few samples of this study predate the infection). Cell type and time point are not known.

V is TRBV13 and J is TRBJ2-5, with TRBD1 matching 7 bases. V lost 4 bases and J lost 5; bases outside the gene matches: 10. The germline gives CDR1 PRHDT, CDR2 FYEKMQ (reference sequence). This CDR3 is built from 15 residues. Here the CDR3 DNA reads TGTGCCAGCAGCTCGGCACAGGGGACGACGGAGACCCAGTACTTC. Protein sequence: CASSSAQGTTETQYF.

This clonotype was seen a few times. The J gene is TRBJ2-7, the V gene TRBV7-2; 8 nucleotides agree with TRBD2. The CDR3 consists of 13 residues. Germline loops: CDR1 SGHTA, CDR2 FQGNSA. Trimming took 5 bases from V and 6 from J; bases not matched to a gene: 6. The CDR3 protein is CASSQTGGLEQYV. CDR3 DNA: TGTGCCAGCAGCCAAACGGGGGGGCTCGAGCAGTACGTC.

This clonotype appeared a few times. The CDR3 nucleotides read TGCGCCAGCAGCCAACGCTTTAGGGAGACCCAGTACTTC. Translating gives CASSQRFRETQYF. The rearrangement uses TRBV4-1 and TRBJ2-5, with no clear D. Germline CDR1 MGHRA, CDR2 YSYEKL. The CDR3 has 13 amino acids. V shed 2 bases and J shed 5 bases, with 9 bases lying between them.